The sequence of this T cell receptor (beta chain) was determined in a study of blood T cell repertoires in COVID-19. Study details: Specimens from acute and convalescent COVID-19 originated in the United States, Italy and Spain. Sample material is recorded as cDNA or gDNA derived from T cells, B-cell-depleted T cells, or PBMCs.

Original methodology: For nucleated cells, counts were estimated from reference gene primer amplification. TCRdb keeps only in-frame clones here, not all; method: immunoSEQ multiplex PCR. V and J calls plus clone size are reproduced from that table; the DNA served to infer D and trimming. Of approximately 150,000 clones in the sample, approximately 90% were seen once. The germline V and J ends were trimmed by 4 bases and 6 bases, with 24 bases remaining between them. The CDR3 consists of 17 residues. Germline V gene data show CDR1 as MGHRA and CDR2 as YSYEKL. This chain uses TRBV4-1 with TRBJ2-5; maybe TRBD2 (6 bases). The sequence came from a woman aged 50 to 65 with acute or convalescent COVID-19. Sequencing was done on a sample of peripheral blood. The CDR3 loop is CASSRENEAGTDQTQYF. The DNA for the CDR3 is TGCGCCAGCAGCCGGGAAAATGAGGCGGGAACTGATCAGACCCAGTACTTC.